The 14 T cell receptor beta chains presented below share a single source sample, sequenced in a study of T cell changes during pregnancy in multiple sclerosis. Profiling relied on immunoSEQ multiplex PCR, and the TCRdb table lists in-frame clones only, not all of them. The data contain 25,000 to 35,000 clones, 75% to 90% of them singletons. The sequences come from CD4+ T cells from peripheral blood mononuclear cells, collected in the first trimester of pregnancy. Receptors originate from a female donor in good health, enrolled as a control in a pregnancy study.

J is TRBJ2-4 and V is TRBV7-9; 9 bases are a match to TRBD1. In germline, CDR1 is SEHNR, CDR2 FQNEAQ (reference sequence). Trimming at V came to 11 bases and at J to 1 base, leaving 21 bases not matched to a gene. This CDR3 has 19 residues. The DNA for the CDR3 is TGTGCCGTTGCCCCACGGGACAGGGTGGAGGGTGCGGCCAAAAACATTCAGTACTTC. As protein: CAVAPRDRVEGAAKNIQYF.

The gene calls are TRBV5-1 and TRBJ1-1; 9 bases match TRBD1. Germline CDR1 and CDR2: SGHRS and YFSETQ. The CDR3 extends over 16 amino acids. The trim removed 0 bases at V and 0 bases at J, leaving 3 bases unmatched. The CDR3 DNA sequence: TGCGCCAGCAGCTTGGTTACAGGGGGCGTGAACACTGAAGCTTTCTTT. It is translated as CASSLVTGGVNTEAFF.

This clone has more than one count but fewer than ten. Its ends do not fully match the called genes, so a read error is possible. The V gene is TRBV2, the J gene TRBJ1-1, with no clear D. CDR1 and CDR2 from the germline V gene are SNHLY and FYNNEI. The CDR3 is 16 residues long. CDR3 nucleotides: TGTGCCAGCAGACCGGCGGTTAGCGGGGTGAAAACTGAAGCTTTCTTT. This gives the protein CASRPAVSGVKTEAFF.

This rearrangement joins TRBV2 to TRBJ2-5, with 7 bases lining up with TRBD2. Germline V gives CDR1 SNHLY, CDR2 FYNNEI. Trimming at V came to 1 base and at J to 5 bases, leaving 4 bases not matched to a gene. This CDR3 comprises 14 residues. The DNA for the CDR3 is TGTGCCAGCAGTGAAGGGGGAGGGATGGAGACCCAGTACTTC. Protein product: CASSEGGGMETQYF.

The J gene is TRBJ2-2, the V gene TRBV5-4; 7 nucleotides align to TRBD2. The V gene end was trimmed by 0 bases and the J gene end by 0 bases; junction bases not matched to a gene: 2. Germline CDR1 SGHNT, CDR2 YYREEE (reference sequence). The CDR3 totals 16 residues. CDR3 amino acids: CASSLDGGTNTGELFF. The CDR3 nucleotides read TGTGCCAGCAGCTTGGACGGGGGGACGAACACCGGGGAGCTGTTTTTT. Together with reference TRBV5-4 and TRBJ2-2, the CDR3 gives the full variable domain: ETGVTQSPTHLIKTRGQQVTLRCSSQSGHNTVSWYQQALGQGPQFIFQYYREEENGRGNFPPRFSGLQFPNYSSELNVNALELDDSALYLCASSLDGGTNTGELFFGEGSRLTVL.

This chain links TRBV28 with TRBJ2-7; no reliable D call. V gave up 1 base and J gave up 5 bases, with 6 bases separating them. There are 12 residues in the CDR3. The germline V gene has CDR1 MDHEN and CDR2 SYDVKM. In nucleotides, the CDR3 is TGTGCCAGCAGTTTATACTCGGACGAGCAGTACTTC. It is translated as CASSLYSDEQYF.

The chain employs TRBV5-1 and TRBJ2-3, with 7 bases fitting TRBD2. V trimming: 6 bases; J trimming: 5 bases; junction bases outside the gene matches: 9. The CDR3 loop spans 14 amino acids. The germline gives CDR1 SGHRS, CDR2 YFSETQ. CDR3 sequence: CASKLAPGGDTQYF. DNA for the CDR3: TGCGCCAGCAAGCTAGCGCCGGGGGGAGATACGCAGTATTTT.

This chain links TRBV19 with TRBJ2-2, with D possibly TRBD1 on 6 matching bases. The CDR3 runs to 15 residues. In germline, CDR1 is LNHDA, CDR2 SQIVND (reference sequence). V lost 7 bases to trimming and J lost 5 bases, with 17 bases between them. The CDR3 nucleotides read TGTGCCAGTAAAGATCCAGGGGTAGGAACCGGGGAGCTGTTTTTT. It specifies CASKDPGVGTGELFF.

This clone was observed a single time. The rearrangement uses TRBV18 and TRBJ1-1, with D possibly matching TRBD1 (5 bases). Trimming cost V 2 bases and J 1 base, with 11 bases left between them. CDR1 and CDR2 from the germline V gene are KGHSH and LQKENI. The CDR3 has 15 amino acids. In DNA, the CDR3 is TGTGCCAGCTCACCAACAACCGGGGGGAACACTGAAGCTTTCTTT. This translates into CASSPTTGGNTEAFF. Supplemented by reference TRBV18 and TRBJ1-1, the full variable domain reads NAGVMQNPRHLVRRRGQEARLRCSPMKGHSHVYWYRQLPEEGLKFMVYLQKENIIDESGMPKERFSAEFPKEGPSILRIQQVVRGDSAAYFCASSPTTGGNTEAFFGQGTRLTVV.

V gene TRBV2 combines with J gene TRBJ1-1; D perhaps matches TRBD1 (6 bases). The CDR3 covers 14 residues. V was clipped by 6 bases and J by 1 base, with 12 bases between them. The V gene's germline CDR1 is SNHLY and CDR2 FYNNEI. The CDR3 here is CASRAETGNTEAFF. The CDR3 nucleotides read TGTGCCAGCAGGGCAGAGACAGGGAACACTGAAGCTTTCTTT.

The sample holds one count of this clone. The gene calls are TRBV7-2 and TRBJ2-7; 8 bases are a match to TRBD2. This CDR3 spans 18 amino acids. V was pared by 1 base and J by 3 bases, with 14 bases of the junction left unmatched. The V gene's germline CDR1 is SGHTA and CDR2 FQGNSA. CDR3 residues: CASSLEISGAPMLYEQYF. CDR3 coding DNA: TGTGCCAGCAGCTTAGAGATTAGCGGGGCCCCGATGCTCTACGAGCAGTACTTC.

The gene calls are TRBV30 and TRBJ2-3, with D possibly being TRBD1 (6 bases). The CDR3 contains 13 residues. V lost 3 bases to trimming and J lost 3 bases, with 10 bases between them. CDR1 is GTSNPN, CDR2 SVGIG, per germline (reference sequence). The CDR3 here is CAWRQGLTDTQYF. Here the CDR3 DNA reads TGTGCCTGGAGACAGGGCTTGACAGATACGCAGTATTTT.

The chain recombines TRBV29-1 with TRBJ1-4, with D possibly TRBD1 on 5 matching bases. The V end lost 7 bases, the J end lost 0 bases, and 12 bases lay between the germline ends. This CDR3 is 14 amino acids long. Germline V gives CDR1 SQVTM, CDR2 ANQGSEA. In DNA, the CDR3 is TGCAGCGCTACTACGGGGGCAACTAATGAAAAACTGTTTTTT. Its protein product is CSATTGATNEKLFF.

The V and J genes are TRBV2 and TRBJ2-1; 9 nucleotides agree with TRBD2. The germline CDR1 and CDR2 sequences are SNHLY and FYNNEI. The V gene end was trimmed by 10 bases and the J gene end by 4 bases; junction bases not matched to a gene: 11. The CDR3 spans 15 residues. CDR3 DNA: TGTGCCACCCATCCCCTAGCGGGGCAATACAATGAGCAGTTCTTC. Translated: CATHPLAGQYNEQFF.